The source of this T cell receptor (beta chain) is a study of shared clonotypes between healthy human individuals. Study details: Three CD4 naive, three CD4 memory, two CD8 naive and one CD8 memory plate were used per donor.

The germline gives CDR1 SGHDT, CDR2 YYEEEE. The CDR3 runs 15 residues. Trimming removed 4 bases from V and 4 bases from J, with 14 bases in between. Only in-frame clones appear in the TCRdb table, and some are missing; sequencing was by immunoSEQ multiplex PCR. The sample carries about 2.4 million clones, approximately 90% recorded once. Input material: naive CD4+ T cells sorted from blood. Subset here: CD45RA+ positively selected. The V and J genes are TRBV5-6 and TRBJ1-4; a weak D match, TRBD1 (6 bases). The sequence came from a man in his late teens or twenties in good health. DNA of the CDR3: TGTGCCAGCAGCGGCGGAGGGGGATTTAATGAAAAACTGTTTTTT. It is translated as CASSGGGGFNEKLFF.